Listed below are T cell receptor beta chains from one sample, sequenced in a study of cytomegalovirus exposure and HLA in healthy donors. Only in-frame clones appear in the TCRdb table, and some are missing; sequencing was by immunoSEQ multiplex PCR. The sample holds around 58,000 clones, 65% to 80% seen once. The sample taken for sequencing was PBMCs. These receptors came from a middle-aged man in good health and CMV-seropositive. CDR3s include the opening cysteine and the closing phenylalanine or tryptophan.

J	V	CDR3
TRBJ2-7	TRBV6-1	CASSEYYEQYF
TRBJ1-1	TRBV9	CASSVGGGQGLMNTEAFF
TRBJ1-2	TRBV2	CASSDRGVYGYTF
TRBJ1-6	TRBV9	CASSVDPGQDSPLHF
TRBJ1-2	TRBV11-2	CASSLDLALHVDYGYTF
TRBJ2-5	TRBV6-6	CASQPRGQGQETQYF
TRBJ1-2	TRBV7-9	CASSVGTGYGYTF
TRBJ2-7	TRBV6-1	CASSERQGLSYEQYF
TRBJ2-7	TRBV11-1	CASSPRTGENEQYF
TRBJ2-2	TRBV11-2	CASRVEGRATGELFF
TRBJ1-2	TRBV7-3	CASSQGAGSYGYTF
TRBJ2-3	TRBV30	CARNEGFTDTQYF
TRBJ1-4	TRBV6-5	CASKTGATNEKLFF
TRBJ1-1	TRBV9	CASSPQVGRGGKNTEAFF
TRBJ1-5	TRBV9	CASSVGTAYQPQHF
TRBJ1-6	TRBV30	CAWAGSSYNSPLHF
TRBJ1-6	TRBV6-5	CASSYSRQGASPLHF
TRBJ2-5	TRBV25-1	CASSLTSGVQETQYF
TRBJ1-6	TRBV20-1	CSAGEDSALHF
TRBJ1-6	TRBV7-2	CASSSRQYNSPLHF
TRBJ1-3	TRBV5-4	CASSSGGIAEGNTIYF
TRBJ1-1	TRBV10-3	CAISEGDRRAFF
TRBJ1-4	TRBV6-6	CASSLEEKLFF
-	TRBV25-1	CASGQGSSYEQYF
TRBJ2-3	TRBV9	CASSVRRGRADTQYF
TRBJ1-4	TRBV2	CASSVVRADEKLFF
TRBJ1-6	TRBV6-5	CASSSRGVNSPLHF
TRBJ2-5	TRBV11-2	CASSLGSERETQYF
TRBJ1-5	TRBV2	CASSGGGQVPQHF
TRBJ2-7	TRBV6-6	CASSYGTGGYEQYF
TRBJ2-2	TRBV5-4	CASSPGQRNTGELFF
TRBJ2-1	TRBV11-2	CASSLRERNEQFF
TRBJ2-7	TRBV29-1	CSVRQRLSSYEQYF
TRBJ2-5	TRBV9	CASSVAGGQETQYF
TRBJ2-6	TRBV4-2	CASSQGDRGPGANVLTF
TRBJ1-5	TRBV5-1	CASSWDRGQPQHF
TRBJ1-1	TRBV18	CASSPSIKNTEAFF
TRBJ1-1	TRBV6-5	CASPIDGDTEAFF
TRBJ2-7	TRBV7-6	CASSLGAGTAYEQYF
TRBJ2-7	TRBV4-1	CASSPQGAGEQYF
TRBJ1-1	TRBV19	CASSQNRGMNTEAFF
TRBJ1-5	TRBV29-1	CSVAGTGDGPQHF
TRBJ1-4	TRBV15	CATSRDPRNEKLFF
TRBJ2-7	TRBV4-2	CASSQRGGAYEQYF
TRBJ1-1	TRBV6-5	CASSADTEAFF
TRBJ1-1	TRBV9	CASSVLLNTEAFF
TRBJ2-1	TRBV7-2	CASSRAEGRRFF
TRBJ1-3	TRBV6-6	CASRSTGISGNTIYF
TRBJ1-1	TRBV7-2	CASTRVHGINTEAFF
TRBJ2-7	TRBV25-1	CASSEGQGDSYEQYF
TRBJ2-1	TRBV6-4	CASSPVAGEGNEQFF
TRBJ1-1	TRBV5-1	CASKLLEQGGGTEAFF
TRBJ2-3	TRBV5-1	CASSLAIGGDTQYF